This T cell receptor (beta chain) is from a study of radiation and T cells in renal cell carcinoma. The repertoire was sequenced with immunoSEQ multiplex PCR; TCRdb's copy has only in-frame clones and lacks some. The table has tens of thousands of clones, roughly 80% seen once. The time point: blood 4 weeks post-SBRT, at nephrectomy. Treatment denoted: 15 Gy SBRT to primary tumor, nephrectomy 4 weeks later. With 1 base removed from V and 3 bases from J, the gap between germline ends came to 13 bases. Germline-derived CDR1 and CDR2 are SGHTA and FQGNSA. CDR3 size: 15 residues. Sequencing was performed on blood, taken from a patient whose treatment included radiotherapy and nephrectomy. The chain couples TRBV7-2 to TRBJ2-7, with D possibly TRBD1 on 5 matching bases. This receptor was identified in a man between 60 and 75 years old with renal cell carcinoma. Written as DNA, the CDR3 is TGTGCCAGCAGCTTAGAGGGGTTACTTGTCTACGAGCAGTACTTC. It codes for CASSLEGLLVYEQYF.